The clone carrying this T cell receptor (beta chain) has ten or more counts. Its antigen is unidentified. The record originates from a study of identical twins. Study findings and constraints: In monozygotic twins, models underestimated the sharing of out-of-frame TCR alpha.

Germline V gene sequence: CDR1 SEHNR, CDR2 FQNEAQ (reference sequence). The V and J ends lost 1 base and 1 base, in that order; junction bases with no gene match: 9. The CDR3 is 17 amino acids. Every sampled donor was Caucasian and healthy. Each CDR3 protein is one row after TCRdb ran MiXCR on the 5' RACE reads. This sample has a few hundred thousand distinct CDR3 sequences, with more than 9% found just once. These sequences were also reported in another study, on yellow fever vaccine responses in identical twins.

Sequenced material: PBMCs. The sequence derives from a woman aged 18-29 years in good health. This chain joins TRBV7-9 and TRBJ2-7, with 8 bases identical to TRBD2. The CDR3 region has the DNA TGTGCCAGCAGCTTAGGAGGGGCGGGACTAGTTTCCTACGAGCAGTACTTC. The encoded protein is CASSLGGAGLVSYEQYF.